This T cell receptor (beta chain) was captured by sequencing in a study of cytomegalovirus exposure and HLA in healthy donors. PCR primers comprised 60 Vbeta and 13 Jbeta primers. Only in-frame clones appear in the TCRdb table, and some are missing; sequencing was by immunoSEQ multiplex PCR. The table lists some 170,000 clones, about 80% of them singletons. Trimming left V 2 bases short and J 8 bases short, with 13 bases between. The CDR3 is 14 residues long. Germline CDR1 WNHNN, CDR2 SYGVQD (reference sequence). The V call is TRBV10-1, the J call TRBJ2-1; weak D call: TRBD2 (6 bases). The clonotype originates from a man aged 35-49 years in good health and CMV-seropositive. The source material was PBMCs. The CDR3 reads CASSEGGKLDEQFF. In DNA, the CDR3 is TGCGCCAGCAGTGAGGGCGGGAAGTTAGATGAGCAGTTCTTC.